Below, 7 T cell receptor beta chains from the same sample are listed, as sequenced in a study of T cells in Graves' hyperthyroidism and ophthalmopathy. Using RNA transcripts as the source, TCR beta CDR3 regions were amplified. The HTBI primer set drove a first-round RT-PCR of the TCR CDR3. Via MiXCR, TCRdb re-called the multiplex PCR reads, giving one row per CDR3 protein. In the table there are 340,000 or so distinct CDR3 sequences, roughly 17% of which are singletons. Specimen: blood. These receptor sequences come from a man under 40 with Graves' hyperthyroidism.

The table lists this clonotype with many counts. J is TRBJ2-1 and V is TRBV7-9, with D possibly TRBD2 on 6 matching bases. The CDR3 sequence is 15 residues long. V dropped 1 base and J dropped 5 bases, with 12 bases sitting between them. Germline lookup yields CDR1 SEHNR and CDR2 FQNEAQ (reference sequence). Here the CDR3 reads CASSLGGGYNNEQFF. The CDR3 DNA sequence: TGTGCCAGCAGCTTAGGTGGAGGGTACAACAATGAGCAGTTCTTC.

This clonotype was seen more than once but under ten times. V gene TRBV12-3 or TRBV12-4 combines with J gene TRBJ2-1, with D possibly TRBD2 on 6 matching bases. V shed 4 bases and J shed 9 bases, with 10 bases lying between them. The CDR3 runs to 12 residues. CDR3 in DNA: TGTGCCAGCAGTTCCCCCGGGGGTGAGCAGTTCTTC. Amino acid sequence: CASSSPGGEQFF.

This clonotype was counted ten times or more. This chain joins TRBV12-3 or TRBV12-4 and TRBJ2-1, with D maybe TRBD2 (5 bases). Trimming took 3 bases from V and 0 from J, leaving 9 bases between them. The CDR3 is made up of 15 amino acids. DNA of the CDR3: TGTGCCAGCAGTTTGGAGCGGAGCTCCTACAATGAGCAGTTCTTC. Protein: CASSLERSSYNEQFF.

The table lists this clonotype with a few counts. This rearrangement joins TRBV27 to TRBJ2-7, with 7 bases aligning to TRBD2. V lost 1 base to trimming and J lost 4 bases; unmatched junction nucleotides: 16. Germline V gives CDR1 MNHEY, CDR2 SMNVEV (reference sequence). This CDR3 is 18 amino acids long. This CDR3 reads CASSLFFKGWEGRYEQYF. The CDR3 DNA sequence: TGTGCCAGCAGTTTATTTTTTAAGGGGTGGGAGGGACGTTACGAGCAGTACTTC.

This clonotype was recorded at least ten times. The chain recombines TRBV12-3 or TRBV12-4 with TRBJ1-5, with D uncertain. This CDR3 contains 12 residues. Trimming left V 6 bases short and J 8 bases short, with 11 bases between. This CDR3 reads CASSPGAEPQHF. In DNA form, the CDR3 reads TGTGCCAGCAGCCCCGGTGCGGAGCCCCAGCATTTT.

The rearrangement uses TRBV20-1 and TRBJ2-7; D possibly corresponds to TRBD1 (6 bases). Germline loops: CDR1 DFQATT, CDR2 SNEGSKA (reference sequence). The V end lost 0 bases, the J end lost 4 bases, and 10 bases lay between the germline ends. This CDR3 is built from 13 residues. CDR3 sequence reads: CSARDEDSYEQYF. As DNA, the CDR3 is TGCAGTGCTAGAGACGAGGACAGTTACGAGCAGTACTTC.

In regard to this clonotype: Compared with germline, one end of the junction differs, possibly owing to a read error. The genes are TRBV20-1 and TRBJ2-5; 7 bases are a match to TRBD1. Looked up from germline, CDR1 is DFQATT and CDR2 is SNEGSKA (reference sequence). The CDR3 length is 15 residues. The CDR3 is CSASLLGTARETQCF. The CDR3 bases are TGCAGTGCTAGTCTACTTGGGACAGCAAGAGAGACCCAGTGCTTC.